The rows below give T cell receptor beta chains drawn from one sample of a study of blood T cell repertoires in COVID-19. The table came from immunoSEQ multiplex PCR; TCRdb's copy has only in-frame clones and leaves some out. Among fewer than 200,000 clones listed, around nine tenths were seen once. Sample: peripheral blood. The receptor source for this set is a woman in her 70s with COVID-19, enrolled during active disease. CDR3s include the opening cysteine and the closing phenylalanine or tryptophan.

V gene	J gene	CDR3 protein
TRBV5-1	TRBJ1-5	CASSSGTEYQPQHF
TRBV3-1/TRBV3-2	TRBJ1-6	CASSLGSYNSPLHF
TRBV9	TRBJ1-1	CASSVSGTGDTEAFF
TRBV18	TRBJ2-1	CASSPKGGNEQFF
TRBV27	TRBJ1-2	CASSLLPSIYGYTF
TRBV18	TRBJ2-1	CASSPLAGSDNEQFF
TRBV19	TRBJ1-2	CASSTPSGSGYTF
TRBV9	TRBJ2-7	CASSAGPEGWSEQYF
TRBV27	TRBJ1-2	CASIGRGNYGYTF
TRBV27	TRBJ1-1	CASSLSWQGSTEAFF
TRBV7-9	TRBJ2-7	CASSSPGATPYEQYF
TRBV30	TRBJ1-6	CAWTEQGREGSPLHF
TRBV5-1	TRBJ1-4	CASSLGQSTTNEKLFF
TRBV12-3/TRBV12-4	TRBJ1-5	CASSLGQGQPQHF
TRBV7-6	TRBJ2-7	CASCPGQGDEQYF
TRBV7-3	TRBJ2-7	CASSLQRLAGPYEQYF